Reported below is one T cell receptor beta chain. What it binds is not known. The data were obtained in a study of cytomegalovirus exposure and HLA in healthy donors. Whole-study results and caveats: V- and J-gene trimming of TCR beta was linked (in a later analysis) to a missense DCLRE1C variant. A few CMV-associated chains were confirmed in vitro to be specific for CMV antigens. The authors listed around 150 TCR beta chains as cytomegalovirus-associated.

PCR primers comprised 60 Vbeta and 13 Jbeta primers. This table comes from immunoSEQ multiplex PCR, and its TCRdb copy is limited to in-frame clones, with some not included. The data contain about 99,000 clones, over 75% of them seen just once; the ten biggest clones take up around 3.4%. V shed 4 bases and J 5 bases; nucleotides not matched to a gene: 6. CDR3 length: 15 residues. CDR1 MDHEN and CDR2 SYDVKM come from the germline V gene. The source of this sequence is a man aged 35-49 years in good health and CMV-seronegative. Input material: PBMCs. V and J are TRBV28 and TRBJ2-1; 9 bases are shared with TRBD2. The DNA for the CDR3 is TGTGCCAGCAGTTCCCTTAGCGGGGGAAACAATGAGCAGTTCTTC. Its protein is CASSSLSGGNNEQFF.